This T cell receptor beta chain was documented in a study of beta chain features in type 1 diabetes. Study information: Across the samples, roughly 99 million sorted cells were examined in total.

There are 11 residues in the CDR3. Germline V CDR1 and CDR2: SGHRS, YFSETQ. Deletions cut 4 bases from V and 7 bases from J, with 9 bases between. Investigators reverse transcribed all isolated RNA, so they sequenced expressed TCRB transcripts. Roughly 3.6 million reads were obtained on average from naive, central memory and regulatory T cell samples. The table came from immunoSEQ multiplex PCR; TCRdb's copy has only in-frame clones and leaves some out. This table holds around 280,000 clones, 8% found once. In this sample, this clone turned up a few times. The clonotype originates from a woman aged 18-29 years in good health. Sample: central memory CD4+ T cells from blood. V and J are TRBV5-1 and TRBJ2-7; a possible D gene is TRBD2 (5 bases). DNA of the CDR3: TGCGCCAGCAGCGCGACGGGGGAGCAGTACTTC. It translates to CASSATGEQYF.